The 24 T cell receptor beta chains in this list originate from one sample, sequenced in a study of blood T cell repertoires in COVID-19. The method was immunoSEQ multiplex PCR; TCRdb's version includes in-frame clones alone and lacks a portion of them. In the table there are 250,000 to 300,000 clones, more than 70% of which are singletons. Sequenced material: peripheral blood. The receptors originated from a woman younger than 30 with acute or convalescent COVID-19.

The chain recombines TRBV4-1 with TRBJ2-5; 9 bases line up with TRBD2. V lost 1 base, J lost 0 bases, and 6 bases stayed unmatched. Per the germline V gene, CDR1 is MGHRA and CDR2 is YSYEKL. The length of the CDR3 is 17 residues. This CDR3 is CASSQAWPSGDQETQYF. DNA of the CDR3: TGCGCCAGCAGCCAAGCTTGGCCTAGCGGGGACCAAGAGACCCAGTACTTC.

The chain recombines TRBV12-3 or TRBV12-4 with TRBJ2-7, with D possibly matching TRBD2 (5 bases). V lost 3 bases to trimming and J lost 6 bases, with 12 bases between them. The CDR3 is 13 residues long. Written as DNA, the CDR3 is TGTGCCAGCAGTTTTATTGAGGGTGGCGAGCAGTACTTC. It specifies CASSFIEGGEQYF.

The chain carries TRBV18 and TRBJ1-3; possibly TRBD1 for D (6 bases). Trimming took 2 bases from V and 0 from J, leaving 11 bases between them. This CDR3 spans 16 amino acids. The germline CDR1 and CDR2 sequences are KGHSH and LQKENI. The CDR3 here is CASSPSRTDSGNTIYF. CDR3 in DNA: TGTGCCAGCTCACCATCTAGGACAGACTCTGGAAACACCATATATTTT.

The chain links TRBV11-2 to TRBJ2-7; TRBD2 is a possible D gene (6 bases). Between the trimmed V and J ends, which lost 8 bases and 3 bases, there was a span of 17 bases. This CDR3 contains 14 residues. Germline CDR1 reads SGHAT; CDR2 reads FQNNGV. In DNA, the CDR3 is TGTGCCAGCCGACGCGCTAGCGAGTACTACGAGCAGTACTTC. As protein: CASRRASEYYEQYF.

This clone has a single count. The gene calls are TRBV27 and TRBJ2-2; D is perhaps TRBD1 (6 bases). The CDR3 is made up of 14 amino acids. Trimming removed 6 bases at V and 1 base at J, with 9 bases between. CDR1 and CDR2 (germline): MNHEY, SMNVEV (reference sequence). This CDR3 reads CASSRTVNTGELFF. CDR3 DNA: TGTGCCAGCAGCAGGACAGTGAACACCGGGGAGCTGTTTTTT.

The rearrangement uses TRBV21-1 and TRBJ1-5; the table gives TRBD1 as D, unverified against the DNA. TRBV21-1 corresponds to a pseudogene. The CDR3 is made up of 15 amino acids. As DNA, the CDR3 is TGTGCCAGCAGCAACTACAGGGGGCGAAATCAGCCCCAGCATTTT. Residues: CASSNYRGRNQPQHF.

Comment on this clone: Other DNA variants within this sample encode the same CDR3. The chain has TRBV7-2 and TRBJ2-5; 10 bases match TRBD2. In germline, CDR1 is SGHTA, CDR2 FQGNSA. The CDR3 runs 16 residues. Trimming took 0 bases from V and 2 from J; bases not matched to a gene: 3. The DNA of the CDR3 is TGTGCCAGCAGCTTAGCGGGGACTAGCGTACAAGAGACCCAGTACTTC. Amino acid sequence: CASSLAGTSVQETQYF.

This chain connects TRBV5-1 to TRBJ1-1; the match to TRBD1 covers 7 bases. CDR3 length equals 15 residues. The germline gives CDR1 SGHRS, CDR2 YFSETQ. The trim removed 0 bases at V and 4 bases at J, leaving 6 bases unmatched. The CDR3 is CASSLDTGAGTEAFF. The CDR3 bases are TGCGCCAGCAGCTTGGATACAGGGGCAGGCACTGAAGCTTTCTTT.

This rearrangement joins TRBV7-6 to TRBJ2-7; TRBD2 matches at 13 bases. The CDR3 loop spans 16 amino acids. Germline V CDR1 and CDR2: SGHVS, FNYEAQ. V shed 5 bases and J 4 bases; nucleotides not matched to a gene: 8. The CDR3 protein is CASSPRLAGGGYEQYF. The CDR3 DNA sequence: TGTGCCAGCAGCCCAAGACTAGCGGGAGGAGGTTACGAGCAGTACTTC.

The chain has TRBV6-5 and TRBJ1-1; weak D call: TRBD1 (6 bases). Trimming removed 5 bases at V and 4 bases at J, with 17 bases between. The CDR3 contains 15 residues. CDR1 is MNHEY, CDR2 SVGAGI, per germline. CDR3 nucleotide sequence: TGTGCCAGCAGTCTAAGGGGACATCTTAGCACTGAAGCTTTCTTT. It specifies CASSLRGHLSTEAFF.

The rearrangement uses TRBV6-2 or TRBV6-3 and TRBJ2-1; 9 bases match TRBD2. The CDR3 is made up of 16 amino acids. The germline CDR1 and CDR2 sequences are MNHEY and SVGEGT. Germline trimming cut 4 bases from V and 1 base from J; bases unmatched to any gene: 5. This CDR3 reads CASSSPLAGSYNEQFF. The CDR3 DNA follows: TGTGCCAGCAGTTCTCCCCTAGCGGGGTCCTACAATGAGCAGTTCTTC.

The rearrangement uses TRBV20-1 and TRBJ1-2, with D possibly being TRBD1 (5 bases). The CDR3 is 11 residues long. Germline CDR1 and CDR2: DFQATT and SNEGSKA (reference sequence). With 5 bases removed from V and 7 bases from J, the gap between germline ends came to 11 bases. The CDR3, as DNA: TGCAGTGCTTCCAGGGCTCCTGGCTACACCTTC. It translates to CSASRAPGYTF.

CDR3: CASSLYGTGVYTEAFF. CDR3 nucleotides: TGTGCCAGCAGTTTATACGGAACAGGGGTATACACTGAAGCTTTCTTT. V is TRBV27 and J is TRBJ1-1; the match to TRBD1 covers 7 bases. After removal of 1 base from V and 3 bases from J, the junction contained 8 bases not matched to a gene. Germline loops: CDR1 MNHEY, CDR2 SMNVEV (reference sequence). This CDR3 contains 16 residues.

The chain carries TRBV2 and TRBJ2-1, with TRBD2 matching over 14 bases. CDR1 is SNHLY, CDR2 FYNNEI, per germline. The trim removed 6 bases at V and 10 bases at J, leaving 5 bases unmatched. The CDR3 runs to 14 residues. The CDR3 nucleotides read TGTGCCAGCAGGGGACTAGCGGGAGCTGCAGAGCAGTTCTTC. Translated: CASRGLAGAAEQFF. The full variable domain, its missing parts supplied by reference TRBV2 and TRBJ2-1, is EPEVTQTPSHQVTQMGQEVILRCVPISNHLYFYWYRQILGQKVEFLVSFYNNEISEKSEIFDDQFSVERPDGSNFTLKIRSTKLEDSAMYFCASRGLAGAAEQFFGPGTRLTVL.

In nucleotides, the CDR3 is TGTGCCAGTAGTAAGGGTGACAGCCTCTACCCCTACACCTTC. Encoded protein: CASSKGDSLYPYTF. The chain recombines TRBV19 with TRBJ1-2; the D gene is possibly TRBD1 (5 bases). Germline CDR1 LNHDA, CDR2 SQIVND (reference sequence). The CDR3 has 14 residues. V lost 4 bases and J 10 bases, leaving 19 bases between the germline ends.

This chain connects TRBV5-4 to TRBJ2-5, with 7 bases fitting TRBD2. Germline trimming cut 1 base from V and 5 bases from J; bases unmatched to any gene: 11. Germline assignment: CDR1 SGHNT and CDR2 YYREEE (reference sequence). This CDR3 has 16 amino acids. The CDR3 DNA reads TGTGCCAGCAGCTTGTTAGCGGGCGAGTATGTGGAGACCCAGTACTTC. It encodes CASSLLAGEYVETQYF.

The rearrangement uses TRBV6-5 and TRBJ2-7, with D tentatively TRBD1 (6 bases). Germline values: CDR1 MNHEY, CDR2 SVGAGI. Trimming cost V 8 bases and J 7 bases, with 18 bases left between them. The CDR3 consists of 13 residues. CDR3 nucleotides: TGTGCCAGCGACCCCGCAGGGGCGGATGAGCAGTACTTC. Its translation: CASDPAGADEQYF.

This clone came up once. The genes are TRBV2 and TRBJ2-3, with 8 bases identical to TRBD1. V lost 6 bases and J lost 4; bases outside the gene matches: 9. Germline CDR1 is SNHLY and CDR2 is FYNNEI. The CDR3 loop spans 15 amino acids. The CDR3 reads CASRDREVPSDTQYF. CDR3 in DNA: TGTGCCAGCAGGGACAGGGAGGTCCCGTCAGATACGCAGTATTTT.

The CDR3 loop is CASSPTSGGSTDTQYF. The CDR3 bases are TGTGCCAGCAGCCCGACTAGCGGGGGGAGCACAGATACGCAGTATTTT. This chain joins TRBV6-2 or TRBV6-3 and TRBJ2-3, with 13 bases that match TRBD2. Germline trimming cut 6 bases from V and 0 bases from J; bases unmatched to any gene: 3. Germline V gives CDR1 MNHEY, CDR2 SVGEGT. This CDR3 is 16 amino acids long.

The chain has TRBV5-1 and TRBJ2-5; 13 nucleotides agree with TRBD2. The CDR3 runs 16 residues. Germline V gene lookup returns CDR1 SGHRS and CDR2 YFSETQ. The ends lost 4 bases at V and 5 bases at J; junction bases unmatched: 8. The CDR3 DNA follows: TGCGCCAGCAGCACCGGGACTAGCGGGACAGGGGAGACCCAGTACTTC. Its protein product is CASSTGTSGTGETQYF.

This chain connects TRBV19 to TRBJ2-1; 11 nucleotides align to TRBD2. Trimming cost V 2 bases and J 10 bases; bases outside gene matches: 4. Germline V gene data show CDR1 as LNHDA and CDR2 as SQIVND (reference sequence). The CDR3 sequence is 14 residues long. This CDR3 is CASSILAGGWEQFF. Written as DNA, the CDR3 is TGTGCCAGTAGTATACTAGCGGGAGGTTGGGAGCAGTTCTTC.

The rearrangement joins TRBV12-5 to TRBJ2-1, with 7 bases lining up with TRBD2. CDR3 length: 13 residues. Per germline, CDR1 LGHNT and CDR2 FRNRAP. The junction had 6 bases not matched to a gene; V was cut back by 6 bases and J by 7 bases. The CDR3 nucleotides are TGTGCTAGTGGCTCCCTCGGGGGGAATGAGCAGTTCTTC. Translated, it gives CASGSLGGNEQFF.

The chain couples TRBV13 to TRBJ2-1; TRBD2 agrees at 7 bases. V was pared by 1 base and J by 13 bases, with 13 bases of the junction left unmatched. This CDR3 has 15 amino acids. The germline CDR1 and CDR2 sequences are PRHDT and FYEKMQ (reference sequence). CDR3 DNA: TGTGCCAGCAGCTTAGCTAGCGGAGCCTCCCAACTCCAGTTCTTC. Translated, it gives CASSLASGASQLQFF.

The genes are TRBV2 and TRBJ1-5; D ambiguous. CDR3 length equals 15 residues. V lost 0 bases to trimming and J lost 0 bases, with 6 bases between them. Germline CDR1 and CDR2: SNHLY and FYNNEI. The CDR3 reads CASSEARISNQPQHF. The CDR3 DNA reads as TGTGCCAGCAGTGAAGCCAGGATTAGCAATCAGCCCCAGCATTTT.